Given below is one T cell receptor beta chain in context. Its specificity is not known. The source of the sample is a study of T cells after yellow fever vaccination. Study at large: Fractions of low cell number were prepared using SMART-Seq v4 Ultra Low Input. Study results and limitations: Reappearance after the booster was observed for most primary-vaccination clones (96% CD4, about 85% CD8). A secondary response was less intense yet reached its peak sooner, at day 5 versus 15.

In making TCR cDNA, 5'RACE template switching added a universal primer site and UMIs to it. A single record per CDR3 protein comes from TCRdb applying MiXCR to the 5' RACE reads. The data contain a few hundred thousand distinct CDR3 sequences, around 8.6% of them seen just once; the ten biggest clones take up about 3.7%. The CDR3 has 15 amino acids. CDR1 is SGHVS, CDR2 FQNEAQ, per germline. The V end lost 5 bases, the J end lost 4 bases, and 17 bases lay between the germline ends. This sample comprised CD4+ T cells sorted from PBMCs, obtained 5 days after the yellow fever booster vaccination. This sequence was found in a man aged 18-30 years who received the YFV17D yellow fever vaccine. J is TRBJ1-2 and V is TRBV7-8; D remains ambiguous. The CDR3, as DNA: TGTGCCAGCAGCGTCAGGCGGGGATATGGCTATGGCTACACCTTC. Translating gives CASSVRRGYGYGYTF. Together with reference TRBV7-8 and TRBJ1-2, the CDR3 gives the full variable domain: GAGVSQSPRYKVAKRGQDVALRCDPISGHVSLFWYQQALGQGPEFLTYFQNEAQLDKSGLPSDRFFAERPEGSVSTLKIQRTQQEDSAVYLCASSVRRGYGYGYTFGSGTRLTVV.